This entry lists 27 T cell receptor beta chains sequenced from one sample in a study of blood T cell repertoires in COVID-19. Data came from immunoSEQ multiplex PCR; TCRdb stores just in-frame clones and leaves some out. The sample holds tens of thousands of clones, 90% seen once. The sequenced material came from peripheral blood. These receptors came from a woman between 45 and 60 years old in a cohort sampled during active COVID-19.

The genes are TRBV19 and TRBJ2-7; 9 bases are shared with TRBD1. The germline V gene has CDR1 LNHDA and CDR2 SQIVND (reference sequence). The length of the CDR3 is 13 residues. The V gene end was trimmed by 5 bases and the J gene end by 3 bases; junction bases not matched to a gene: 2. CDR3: CASSSGQGYEQYF. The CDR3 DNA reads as TGTGCCAGTAGTTCGGGACAGGGCTACGAGCAGTACTTC.

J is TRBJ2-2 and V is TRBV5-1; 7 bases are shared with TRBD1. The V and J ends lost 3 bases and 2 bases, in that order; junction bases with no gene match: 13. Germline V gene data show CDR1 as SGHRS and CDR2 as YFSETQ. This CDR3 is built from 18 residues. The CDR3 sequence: CASSYRTGEWGNTGELFF. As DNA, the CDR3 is TGCGCCAGCAGCTATAGAACAGGGGAGTGGGGAAACACCGGGGAGCTGTTTTTT.

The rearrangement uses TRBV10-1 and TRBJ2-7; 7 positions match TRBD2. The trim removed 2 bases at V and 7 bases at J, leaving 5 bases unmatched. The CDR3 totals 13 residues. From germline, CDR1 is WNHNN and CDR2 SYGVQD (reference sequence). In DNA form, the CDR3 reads TGCGCCAGCAGTGAGAACGGGAGGAATGAGCAGTACTTC. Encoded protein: CASSENGRNEQYF.

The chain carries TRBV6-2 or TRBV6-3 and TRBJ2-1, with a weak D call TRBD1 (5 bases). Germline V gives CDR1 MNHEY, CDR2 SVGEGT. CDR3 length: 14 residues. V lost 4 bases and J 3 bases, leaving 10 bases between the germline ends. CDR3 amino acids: CASSLVQGYNEQFF. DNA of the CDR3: TGTGCCAGCAGTTTGGTCCAGGGCTACAATGAGCAGTTCTTC.

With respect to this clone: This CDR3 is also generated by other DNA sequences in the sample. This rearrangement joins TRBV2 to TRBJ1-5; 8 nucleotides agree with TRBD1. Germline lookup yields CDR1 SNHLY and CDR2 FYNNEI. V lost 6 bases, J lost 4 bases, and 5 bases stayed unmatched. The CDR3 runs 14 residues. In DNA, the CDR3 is TGTGCCAGCAGCGCCACAGGGGGGAATCAGCCCCAGCATTTT. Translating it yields CASSATGGNQPQHF.

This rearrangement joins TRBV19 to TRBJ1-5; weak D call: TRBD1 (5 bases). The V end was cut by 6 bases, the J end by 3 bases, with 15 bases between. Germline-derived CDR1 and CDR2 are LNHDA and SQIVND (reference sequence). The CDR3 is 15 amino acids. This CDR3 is CASRDSGINNQPQHF. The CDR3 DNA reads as TGTGCCAGTAGGGATTCAGGGATAAACAATCAGCCCCAGCATTTT.

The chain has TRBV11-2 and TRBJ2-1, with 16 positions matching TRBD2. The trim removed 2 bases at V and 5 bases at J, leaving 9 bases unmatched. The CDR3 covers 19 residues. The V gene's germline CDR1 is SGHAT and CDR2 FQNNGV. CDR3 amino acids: CASSLRGLAGGPSNNEQFF. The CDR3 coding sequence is TGTGCCAGCAGCTTAAGGGGACTAGCGGGAGGGCCTTCAAACAATGAGCAGTTCTTC.

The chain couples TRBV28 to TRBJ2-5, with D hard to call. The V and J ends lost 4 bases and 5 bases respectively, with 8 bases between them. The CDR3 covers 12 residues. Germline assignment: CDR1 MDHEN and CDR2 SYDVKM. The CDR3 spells CASSSPGETQYF. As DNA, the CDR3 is TGTGCCAGCAGTTCCCCCGGGGAGACCCAGTACTTC.

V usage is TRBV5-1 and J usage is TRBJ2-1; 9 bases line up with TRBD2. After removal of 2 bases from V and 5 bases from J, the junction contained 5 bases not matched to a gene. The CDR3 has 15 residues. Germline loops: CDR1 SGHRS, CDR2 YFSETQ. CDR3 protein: CASSFIAGEHNEQFF. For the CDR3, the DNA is TGCGCCAGCAGCTTTATAGCGGGAGAGCACAATGAGCAGTTCTTC.

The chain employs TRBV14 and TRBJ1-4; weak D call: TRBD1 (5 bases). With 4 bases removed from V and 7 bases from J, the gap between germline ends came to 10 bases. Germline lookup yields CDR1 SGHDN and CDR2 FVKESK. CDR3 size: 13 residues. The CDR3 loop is CASSPLGVEKLFF. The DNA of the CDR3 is TGTGCCAGCAGCCCTCTAGGGGTTGAAAAACTGTTTTTT.

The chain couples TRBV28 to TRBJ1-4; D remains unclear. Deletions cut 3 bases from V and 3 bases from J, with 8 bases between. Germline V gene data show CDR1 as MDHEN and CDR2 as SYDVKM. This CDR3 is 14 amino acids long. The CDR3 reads CASSLAGANEKLFF. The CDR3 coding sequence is TGTGCCAGCAGTTTGGCAGGTGCTAATGAAAAACTGTTTTTT.

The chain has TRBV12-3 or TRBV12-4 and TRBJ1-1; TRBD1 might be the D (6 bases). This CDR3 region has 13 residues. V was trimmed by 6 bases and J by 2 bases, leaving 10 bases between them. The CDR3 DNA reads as TGTGCCAGCAGCACGGGACAAAACACTGAAGCTTTCTTT. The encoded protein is CASSTGQNTEAFF.

This CDR3 reads CASSLQGLTYNSPLHF. The CDR3 bases are TGTGCCAGCAGTCTCCAGGGATTAACCTATAATTCACCCCTCCACTTT. The genes are TRBV27 and TRBJ1-6; tentatively, D is TRBD1 (5 bases). Germline V gives CDR1 MNHEY, CDR2 SMNVEV (reference sequence). There are 16 residues in the CDR3. V lost 5 bases, J lost 2 bases, and 13 bases lay in between.

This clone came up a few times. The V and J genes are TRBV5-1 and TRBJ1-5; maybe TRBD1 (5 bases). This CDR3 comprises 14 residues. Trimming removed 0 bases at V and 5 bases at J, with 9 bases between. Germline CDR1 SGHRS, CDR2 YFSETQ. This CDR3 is CASSLGWGDQPQHF. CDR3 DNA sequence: TGCGCCAGCAGCTTGGGGTGGGGGGATCAGCCCCAGCATTTT.

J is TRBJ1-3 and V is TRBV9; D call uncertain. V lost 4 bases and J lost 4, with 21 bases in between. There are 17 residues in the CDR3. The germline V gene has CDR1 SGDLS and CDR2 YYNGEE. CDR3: CASSLRGQTSTGNTIYF. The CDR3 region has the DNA TGTGCCAGCAGCCTTCGAGGGCAGACTTCAACGGGAAACACCATATATTTT. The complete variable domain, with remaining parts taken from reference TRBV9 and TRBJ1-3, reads DSGVTQTPKHLITATGQRVTLRCSPRSGDLSVYWYQQSLDQGLQFLIQYYNGEERAKGNILERFSAQQFPDLHSELNLSSLELGDSALYFCASSLRGQTSTGNTIYFGEGSWLTVV.

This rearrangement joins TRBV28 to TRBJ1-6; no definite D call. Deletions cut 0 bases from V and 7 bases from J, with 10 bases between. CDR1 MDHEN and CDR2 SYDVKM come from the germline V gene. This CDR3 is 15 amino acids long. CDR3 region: CASSLWALRNSPLHF. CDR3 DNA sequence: TGTGCCAGCAGTTTATGGGCCCTGCGGAATTCACCCCTCCACTTT.

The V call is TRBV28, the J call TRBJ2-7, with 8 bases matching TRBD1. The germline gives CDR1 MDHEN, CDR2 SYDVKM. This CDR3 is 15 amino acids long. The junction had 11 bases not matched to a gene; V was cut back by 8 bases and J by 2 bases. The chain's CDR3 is CASSTSGTGTYEQYF. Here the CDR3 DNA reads TGTGCCAGCTCTACCTCCGGGACAGGTACCTACGAGCAGTACTTC.

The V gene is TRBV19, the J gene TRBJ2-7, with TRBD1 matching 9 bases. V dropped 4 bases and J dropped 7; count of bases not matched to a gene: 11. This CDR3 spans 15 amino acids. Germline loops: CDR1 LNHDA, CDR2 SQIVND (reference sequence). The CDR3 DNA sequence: TGTGCCAGTAGTAAGGAGCACAGGGGGCCCTCGGAGCAGTACTTC. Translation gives CASSKEHRGPSEQYF.

The CDR3 here is CASRARGGTGYDEQFF. DNA for the CDR3: TGTGCCAGCAGAGCCCGAGGCGGGACAGGGTACGATGAGCAGTTCTTC. The chain carries TRBV7-8 and TRBJ2-1; 9 bases fit TRBD1. The J segment lost 8 bases and the V segment lost 6 bases, leaving 14 bases of the junction unmatched. The CDR3 is made up of 16 amino acids. The V gene's germline CDR1 is SGHVS and CDR2 FQNEAQ.

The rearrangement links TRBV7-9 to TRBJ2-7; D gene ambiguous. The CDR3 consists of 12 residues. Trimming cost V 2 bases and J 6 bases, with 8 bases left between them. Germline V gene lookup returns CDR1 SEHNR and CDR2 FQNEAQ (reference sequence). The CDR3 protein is CASSLTISEQYF. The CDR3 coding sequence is TGTGCCAGCAGCTTAACTATCTCCGAGCAGTACTTC.

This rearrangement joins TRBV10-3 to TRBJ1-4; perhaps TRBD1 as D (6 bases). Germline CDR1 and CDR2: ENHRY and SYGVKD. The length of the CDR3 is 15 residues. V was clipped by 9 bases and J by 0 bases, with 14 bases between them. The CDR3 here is CAIRGGTTTNEKLFF. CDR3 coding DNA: TGTGCCATTAGGGGGGGGACGACAACTAATGAAAAACTGTTTTTT.

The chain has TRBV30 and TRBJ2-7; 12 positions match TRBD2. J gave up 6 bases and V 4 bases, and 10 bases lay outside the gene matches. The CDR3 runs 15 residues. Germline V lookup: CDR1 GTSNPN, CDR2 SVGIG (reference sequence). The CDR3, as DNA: TGTGCCTGGATCCCGACTAGCGGGAGTGTGGGCGAGCAGTACTTC. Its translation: CAWIPTSGSVGEQYF.

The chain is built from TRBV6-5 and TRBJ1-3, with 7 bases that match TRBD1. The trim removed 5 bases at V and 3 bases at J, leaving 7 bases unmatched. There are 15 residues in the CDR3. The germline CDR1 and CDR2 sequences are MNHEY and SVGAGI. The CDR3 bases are TGTGCCAGCAGTAGGGACAGCCGCAATGGAAACACCATATATTTT. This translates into CASSRDSRNGNTIYF.

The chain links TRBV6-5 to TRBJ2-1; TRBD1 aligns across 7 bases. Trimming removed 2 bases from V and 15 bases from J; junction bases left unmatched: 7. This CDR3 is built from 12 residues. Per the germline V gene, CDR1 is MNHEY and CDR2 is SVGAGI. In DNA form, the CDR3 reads TGTGCCAGCAGTTACGAACAGGGGAGTCCGTTCTTC. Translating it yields CASSYEQGSPFF.

The CDR3 DNA reads as TGTGCCTGGAGTGTAGGACAGTGGGATAATGAAAAACTGTTTTTT. Translation gives CAWSVGQWDNEKLFF. The rearrangement uses TRBV30 and TRBJ1-4, with TRBD1 as a possible D gene (6 bases). Trimming took off 0 bases at V and 4 bases at J, with 12 bases between the two ends. This CDR3 is built from 15 residues. Germline V gives CDR1 GTSNPN, CDR2 SVGIG (reference sequence).

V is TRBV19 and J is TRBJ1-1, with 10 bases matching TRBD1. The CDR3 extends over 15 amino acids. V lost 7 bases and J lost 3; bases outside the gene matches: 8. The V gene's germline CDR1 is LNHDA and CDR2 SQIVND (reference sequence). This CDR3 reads CASKGTTGGYTEAFF. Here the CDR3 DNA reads TGTGCCAGTAAAGGGACGACAGGGGGCTACACTGAAGCTTTCTTT. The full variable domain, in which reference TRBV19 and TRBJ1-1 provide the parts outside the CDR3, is DGGITQSPKYLFRKEGQNVTLSCEQNLNHDAMYWYRQDPGQGLRLIYYSQIVNDFQKGDIAEGYSVSREKKESFPLTVTSAQKNPTAFYLCASKGTTGGYTEAFFGQGTRLTVV.

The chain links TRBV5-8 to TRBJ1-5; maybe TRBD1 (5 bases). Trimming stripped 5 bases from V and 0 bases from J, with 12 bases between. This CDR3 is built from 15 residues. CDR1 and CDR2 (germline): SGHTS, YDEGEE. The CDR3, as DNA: TGTGCCAGCAGTCTTTCAGGGATTAGCAATCAGCCCCAGCATTTT. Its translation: CASSLSGISNQPQHF. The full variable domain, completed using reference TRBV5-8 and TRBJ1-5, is EAGVTQSPTHLIKTRGQQATLRCSPISGHTSVYWYQQALGLGLQFLLWYDEGEERNRGNFPPRFSGRQFPNYSSELNVNALELEDSALYLCASSLSGISNQPQHFGDGTRLSIL.